The clone carrying this TCR beta chain was counted only a few times. Its target is unknown. The data derive from a study of T-cell reconstitution after alpha-beta-depleted transplantation in children. Study conclusions and caveats: Two months or so post-transplant, alpha-beta T cells reportedly derived from several hundred expanded graft clones. One year after transplant, T-cell counts and diversity came mostly from newly produced T cells. Surviving recipient T cells and intrathymic progenitors accounted for some patients' high TCRbeta diversity at day 60.

This sample's TCRbeta library carried unique molecular identifier barcodes. Using its own MiXCR run on the PCR reads, TCRdb lists one record per CDR3 protein. The table records 40,000 to 60,000 distinct CDR3 sequences, about 10% of them present only once. The germline V gene has CDR1 SGHKS and CDR2 YYEKEE (reference sequence). V lost 0 bases to trimming and J lost 5 bases; unmatched junction nucleotides: 7. CDR3 length: 15 amino acids. This clonotype originated in a male patient aged 2-15 years who had a stem cell transplant for chronic granulomatous disease, so the T cells may come from the graft donor. Sequences were derived from PBMCs, mostly from graft donor cells, sampled 60 days after TCRalphabeta/CD19-depleted stem cell transplant. V gene TRBV5-5 combines with J gene TRBJ1-1; 7 nucleotides match TRBD1. In DNA form, the CDR3 reads TGTGCCAGCAGCTTGGTTCCCGGGACAGCAACTGAAGCTTTCTTT. This translates into CASSLVPGTATEAFF.